This entry lists 25 T cell receptor beta chains sequenced from one sample in a study of early stage breast cancer tumors. Sequencing used immunoSEQ multiplex PCR; TCRdb keeps in-frame clones, though not all of them. The sample has tens of thousands of clones; approximately 80% are singletons. Sequencing was carried out using blood. These receptor sequences come from a person aged 45 to 59 with breast cancer.

This chain uses TRBV10-3 with TRBJ2-7; D not certain. The CDR3 is made up of 12 amino acids. CDR1 is ENHRY, CDR2 SYGVKD, per germline. The V gene lost 3 bases and the J gene lost 3 bases, with 6 bases spanning the gap. Written as DNA, the CDR3 is TGTGCCATCAGTGACCCCAACTACGAGCAGTACTTC. This gives the protein CAISDPNYEQYF.

The chain couples TRBV30 to TRBJ2-7; 7 bases fit TRBD1. This CDR3 spans 13 amino acids. Trimming took 5 bases from V and 4 from J; bases not matched to a gene: 8. Germline CDR1 reads GTSNPN; CDR2 reads SVGIG (reference sequence). CDR3 coding DNA: TGTGCCTGGTCCGGGACAGTTTCTTACGAGCAGTACTTC. Translation gives CAWSGTVSYEQYF.

The genes are TRBV4-3 and TRBJ2-7, with 9 bases that match TRBD2. The CDR3 length is 17 residues. Germline CDR1 is LGHNA and CDR2 is YSLEER. The ends lost 0 bases at V and 2 bases at J; junction bases unmatched: 8. CDR3 DNA: TGCGCCAGCAGCCAAGACAGTCTAGGCGGGGGGGCCTACGAGCAGTACTTC. This gives the protein CASSQDSLGGGAYEQYF.

The rearrangement uses TRBV20-1 and TRBJ2-3; D remains unclear. The length of the CDR3 is 11 residues. V dropped 6 bases and J dropped 5 bases, with 9 bases sitting between them. Germline V gene sequence: CDR1 DFQATT, CDR2 SNEGSKA (reference sequence). CDR3 sequence (DNA): TGCAGTGCACTCCCGGGAGATACGCAGTATTTT. Its translation is CSALPGDTQYF.

The chain employs TRBV7-2 and TRBJ1-2; TRBD1 agrees at 10 bases. The V and J ends lost 4 bases and 4 bases, in that order; junction bases with no gene match: 3. The CDR3 loop spans 14 amino acids. The germline V gene has CDR1 SGHTA and CDR2 FQGNSA. The CDR3 nucleotides are TGTGCCAGCAGCTCCCGGGACAGGGGCTATGGCTACACCTTC. Translated, it gives CASSSRDRGYGYTF. Together with reference TRBV7-2 and TRBJ1-2, the CDR3 gives the full variable domain: GAGVSQSPSNKVTEKGKDVELRCDPISGHTALYWYRQSLGQGLEFLIYFQGNSAPDKSGLPSDRFSAERTGGSVSTLTIQRTQQEDSAVYLCASSSRDRGYGYTFGSGTRLTVV.

The CDR3 protein is CASSLTGSLAKNIQYF. The CDR3 DNA follows: TGTGCCAGCAGTCTCACCGGGTCATTAGCCAAAAACATTCAGTACTTC. The J gene is TRBJ2-4, the V gene TRBV7-2; no definite D call. V was cut by 6 bases and J by 0 bases, with 15 bases left in between. CDR3 length: 16 residues. CDR1 is SGHTA, CDR2 FQGNSA, per germline.

This chain uses TRBV19 with TRBJ2-1; 9 bases are shared with TRBD1. This CDR3 has 16 residues. Germline V gene data show CDR1 as LNHDA and CDR2 as SQIVND (reference sequence). The V and J ends lost 5 bases and 6 bases, in that order; junction bases with no gene match: 11. CDR3 sequence (DNA): TGTGCCAGTAGTCCTTATGGGACAGGGATCATCAATGAGCAGTTCTTC. It yields the protein CASSPYGTGIINEQFF.

The chain joins TRBV5-1 to TRBJ2-1; TRBD2 matches 8 bases. The CDR3 is made up of 16 amino acids. CDR1 is SGHRS, CDR2 YFSETQ, per germline. With V trimmed by 0 bases and J by 9 bases, 11 bases remained unmatched. The chain's CDR3 is CASSLVGLGLMGEQFF. The CDR3 DNA is TGCGCCAGCAGCTTGGTGGGACTAGGTCTTATGGGTGAGCAGTTCTTC.

This clone was observed a single time. This rearrangement joins TRBV5-4 to TRBJ2-5; D might be TRBD2 (6 bases). Germline V gives CDR1 SGHNT, CDR2 YYREEE (reference sequence). The CDR3 consists of 13 residues. Trimming removed 10 bases at V and 5 bases at J, with 18 bases between. In nucleotides, the CDR3 is TGTGCCTCTCAAGTCCCTGGGGGGGAGACCCAGTACTTC. Translation: CASQVPGGETQYF.

The V and J genes are TRBV29-1 and TRBJ2-2, with D perhaps matching TRBD1 (5 bases). The V and J ends lost 5 bases and 2 bases respectively, with 15 bases between them. The germline CDR1 and CDR2 sequences are SQVTM and ANQGSEA. The CDR3 is made up of 15 amino acids. The CDR3 sequence is CSVQVGAINTGELFF. CDR3 DNA: TGCAGCGTTCAAGTAGGGGCTATCAACACCGGGGAGCTGTTTTTT.

The CDR3 nucleotides are TGTGCCAGCAGTTCCACCGGAGGGAGCAATCAGCCCCAGCATTTT. Its translation: CASSSTGGSNQPQHF. The V call is TRBV28, the J call TRBJ1-5; D not certain. CDR3 size: 15 residues. Trimming cost V 4 bases and J 1 base, with 11 bases left between them. Germline loops: CDR1 MDHEN, CDR2 SYDVKM.

The rearrangement links TRBV21-1 to TRBJ2-7; the table names TRBD1, a call not compared with the DNA. TRBV21-1 corresponds to a pseudogene. This CDR3 has 18 residues. The CDR3 region is CASSKEVLPGQGFYEQYF. The CDR3 DNA reads as TGTGCCAGCAGCAAAGAGGTTTTACCGGGACAGGGGTTTTACGAGCAGTACTTC.

The CDR3 spells CASSVSTGYGYTF. The CDR3 nucleotides are TGTGCCAGCAGCGTGTCGACAGGCTATGGCTACACCTTC. The J gene is TRBJ1-2, the V gene TRBV9; maybe TRBD1 (6 bases). V was cut by 2 bases and J by 4 bases, with 9 bases left in between. In germline, CDR1 is SGDLS, CDR2 YYNGEE. The CDR3 runs 13 residues.

The J gene is TRBJ2-5, the V gene TRBV9; possibly TRBD2 for D (5 bases). V lost 4 bases to trimming and J lost 4 bases, with 17 bases between them. The V gene's germline CDR1 is SGDLS and CDR2 YYNGEE. The CDR3 runs to 15 residues. CDR3 sequence reads: CASSPISGTVETQYF. As DNA, the CDR3 is TGTGCCAGCAGCCCCATAAGCGGTACCGTAGAGACCCAGTACTTC.

This sequence joins TRBV7-2 and TRBJ2-5; D is undetermined. Germline V gene sequence: CDR1 SGHTA, CDR2 FQGNSA. The CDR3 contains 16 residues. Deletions cut 1 base from V and 3 bases from J, with 15 bases between. The CDR3 nucleotides are TGTGCCAGCAGCTTAGGGCCGGCGGCACTCGAAGAGACCCAGTACTTC. Protein sequence: CASSLGPAALEETQYF.

V and J are TRBV7-8 and TRBJ2-1; D is ambiguous. CDR1 and CDR2 from the germline V gene are SGHVS and FQNEAQ. CDR3 length: 13 amino acids. Between the trimmed V and J ends, which lost 3 bases and 8 bases, there was a span of 11 bases. The CDR3 coding sequence is TGTGCCAGCAGCTTTCTGATGTTAGATGAGCAGTTCTTC. This translates into CASSFLMLDEQFF.

The chain employs TRBV19 and TRBJ1-4, with TRBD1 matching 8 bases. V shed 5 bases and J 2 bases; nucleotides not matched to a gene: 4. This CDR3 comprises 15 residues. Per the germline V gene, CDR1 is LNHDA and CDR2 is SQIVND (reference sequence). The CDR3 coding sequence is TGTGCCAGTAGTGCCCGACAGGGGACTAATGAAAAACTGTTTTTT. Its translation is CASSARQGTNEKLFF.

V and J are TRBV5-6 and TRBJ2-3, with 11 positions matching TRBD2. V was pared by 0 bases and J by 1 base, with 10 bases of the junction left unmatched. Looked up from germline, CDR1 is SGHDT and CDR2 is YYEEEE. The CDR3 loop spans 19 amino acids. CDR3 protein: CASSLELAGANPGTDTQYF. The CDR3 bases are TGTGCCAGCAGCTTGGAACTAGCGGGGGCCAACCCGGGCACAGATACGCAGTATTTT.

The table lists this clone with a count of one. The chain carries TRBV9 and TRBJ2-3; D might be TRBD2 (6 bases). The germline V gene has CDR1 SGDLS and CDR2 YYNGEE. V lost 2 bases, J lost 3 bases, and 19 bases lay in between. CDR3 size: 17 residues. The CDR3 loop reads CASSVGDGKEGTDTQYF. The CDR3 DNA is TGTGCCAGCAGCGTGGGGGACGGAAAGGAGGGGACAGATACGCAGTATTTT. The whole variable domain, filled in from reference TRBV9 and TRBJ2-3, reads DSGVTQTPKHLITATGQRVTLRCSPRSGDLSVYWYQQSLDQGLQFLIQYYNGEERAKGNILERFSAQQFPDLHSELNLSSLELGDSALYFCASSVGDGKEGTDTQYFGPGTRLTVL.

The chain joins TRBV5-1 to TRBJ2-5; no definite D call. CDR3 length: 14 amino acids. CDR1 SGHRS and CDR2 YFSETQ come from the germline V gene. Trimming removed 2 bases at V and 2 bases at J, with 10 bases between. This CDR3 reads CASSFGEGQETQYF. CDR3 bases: TGCGCCAGCAGCTTTGGGGAAGGGCAAGAGACCCAGTACTTC. Full variable domain (missing parts from reference TRBV5-1 and TRBJ2-5): KAGVTQTPRYLIKTRGQQVTLSCSPISGHRSVSWYQQTPGQGLQFLFEYFSETQRNKGNFPGRFSGRQFSNSRSEMNVSTLELGDSALYLCASSFGEGQETQYFGPGTRLLVL.

This sequence joins TRBV7-3 and TRBJ2-5; TRBD2 matches at 8 bases. Trimming cost V 1 base and J 5 bases; bases outside gene matches: 9. The CDR3 runs to 16 residues. The germline V gene encodes CDR1 SGHTA and CDR2 FQGTGA. The CDR3 DNA follows: TGTGCCAGCAGCTTAAACCCGGGACTAGGTGGGGAGACCCAGTACTTC. It codes for CASSLNPGLGGETQYF.

The chain carries TRBV27 and TRBJ1-3; the D is unclear. Trimming cost V 5 bases and J 2 bases, with 13 bases left between them. The CDR3 is made up of 15 amino acids. Germline V gene data show CDR1 as MNHEY and CDR2 as SMNVEV (reference sequence). The CDR3 DNA sequence: TGTGCCAGCAGTACTATTGGTAGGGCTGGAAACACCATATATTTT. This gives the protein CASSTIGRAGNTIYF.

V usage is TRBV18 and J usage is TRBJ2-1; a possible D gene is TRBD2 (6 bases). From germline, CDR1 is KGHSH and CDR2 LQKENI. Trimming stripped 6 bases from V and 4 bases from J, with 16 bases between. The length of the CDR3 is 15 residues. The DNA of the CDR3 is TGTGCCAGCTCCCCGCGGGGACTCGATTACAATGAGCAGTTCTTC. Translating gives CASSPRGLDYNEQFF.

The rearrangement links TRBV18 to TRBJ2-5; D may match TRBD1 or TRBD2 (6 bases each). V was cut by 3 bases and J by 5 bases, with 13 bases left in between. This CDR3 is 14 amino acids long. The germline V gene encodes CDR1 KGHSH and CDR2 LQKENI. The CDR3 spells CASSPSQGRETQYF. The CDR3 coding sequence is TGTGCCAGCTCACCCAGCCAGGGGAGGGAGACCCAGTACTTC. Full variable domain (remainder filled in from reference TRBV18 and TRBJ2-5): NAGVMQNPRHLVRRRGQEARLRCSPMKGHSHVYWYRQLPEEGLKFMVYLQKENIIDESGMPKERFSAEFPKEGPSILRIQQVVRGDSAAYFCASSPSQGRETQYFGPGTRLLVL.

The CDR3 region has the DNA TGTGCCAGTAGGGAAGAAGGTGGAGGGGCCAATGAGCAGTTCTTC. This translates into CASREEGGGANEQFF. The chain uses TRBV19 and TRBJ2-1; a possible D gene is TRBD2 (6 bases). Germline-derived CDR1 and CDR2 are LNHDA and SQIVND (reference sequence). The V and J ends lost 6 bases and 6 bases respectively, with 18 bases between them. This CDR3 comprises 15 residues.